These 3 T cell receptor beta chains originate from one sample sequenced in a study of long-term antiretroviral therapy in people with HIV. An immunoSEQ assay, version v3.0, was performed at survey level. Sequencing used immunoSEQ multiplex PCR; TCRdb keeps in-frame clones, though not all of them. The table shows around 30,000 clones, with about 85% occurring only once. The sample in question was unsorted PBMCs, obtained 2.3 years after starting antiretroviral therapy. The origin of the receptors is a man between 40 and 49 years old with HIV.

In nucleotides, the CDR3 is TGTGCCAGCAGCTTACCGCCAACAGGGCGCTATGGCTACACCTTC. Its protein product is CASSLPPTGRYGYTF. This chain uses TRBV7-9 with TRBJ1-2; D possibly corresponds to TRBD1 (6 bases). The V end was cut by 2 bases, the J end by 4 bases, with 14 bases between. CDR3 size: 15 residues. Germline lookup yields CDR1 SEHNR and CDR2 FQNEAQ (reference sequence).

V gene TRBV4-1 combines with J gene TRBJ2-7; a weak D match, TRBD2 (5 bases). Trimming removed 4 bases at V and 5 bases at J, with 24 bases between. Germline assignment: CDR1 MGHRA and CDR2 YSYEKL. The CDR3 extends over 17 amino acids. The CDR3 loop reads CASSPRNFRDKDHEQYF. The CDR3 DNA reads TGCGCCAGCAGCCCCCGCAACTTCCGGGATAAGGACCACGAGCAGTACTTC.

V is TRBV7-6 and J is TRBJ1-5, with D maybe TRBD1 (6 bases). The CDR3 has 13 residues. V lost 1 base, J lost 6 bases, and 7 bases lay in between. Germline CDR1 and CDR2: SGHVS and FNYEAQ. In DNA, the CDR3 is TGTGCCAGCAGCTTAGGGGACATTCAGCCCCAGCATTTT. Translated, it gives CASSLGDIQPQHF.